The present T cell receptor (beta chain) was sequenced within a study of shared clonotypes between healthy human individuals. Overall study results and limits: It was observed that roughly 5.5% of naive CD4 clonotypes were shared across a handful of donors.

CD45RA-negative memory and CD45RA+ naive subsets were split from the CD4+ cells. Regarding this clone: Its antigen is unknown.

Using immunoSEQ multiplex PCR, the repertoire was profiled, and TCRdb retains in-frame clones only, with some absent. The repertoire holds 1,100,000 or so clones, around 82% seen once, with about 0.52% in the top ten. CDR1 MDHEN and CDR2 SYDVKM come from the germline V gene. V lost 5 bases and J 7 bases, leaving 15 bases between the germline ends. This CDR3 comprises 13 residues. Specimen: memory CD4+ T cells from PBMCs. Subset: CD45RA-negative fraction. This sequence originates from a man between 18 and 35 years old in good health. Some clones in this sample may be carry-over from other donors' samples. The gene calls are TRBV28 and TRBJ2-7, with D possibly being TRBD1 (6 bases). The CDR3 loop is CASSPGDVREQYF. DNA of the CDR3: TGTGCCAGCAGTCCAGGGGACGTTCGGGAGCAGTACTTC. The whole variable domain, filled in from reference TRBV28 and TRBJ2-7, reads DVKVTQSSRYLVKRTGEKVFLECVQDMDHENMFWYRQDPGLGLRLIYFSYDVKMKEKGDIPEGYSVSREKKERFSLILESASTNQTSMYLCASSPGDVREQYFGPGTRLTVT.